This entry lists 2 T cell receptor beta chains sequenced from one sample in a study of cytomegalovirus exposure and HLA in healthy donors. Primers for the PCR totalled 60 Vbeta and 13 Jbeta. Measured with immunoSEQ multiplex PCR; TCRdb has only the in-frame clones, and not every one. Of about 130,000 clones listed, roughly four fifths were seen once; the top ten hold less than 5%. Sequenced material: PBMCs. These receptors were obtained from a woman aged 45-65 years in good health and CMV-seropositive.

This sequence joins TRBV19 and TRBJ1-5; a weak D match, TRBD1 (6 bases). CDR3 length equals 16 residues. V gave up 6 bases and J gave up 7 bases, with 22 bases separating them. Germline-derived CDR1 and CDR2 are LNHDA and SQIVND (reference sequence). Written as DNA, the CDR3 is TGTGCCAGTAGACGGGTGACAGGTCCCTCGGGGCAGCCCCAGCATTTT. The encoded protein is CASRRVTGPSGQPQHF.

The J gene is TRBJ2-1, the V gene TRBV13; D is possibly TRBD1 (5 bases). The CDR3 is made up of 15 amino acids. The germline gives CDR1 PRHDT, CDR2 FYEKMQ (reference sequence). V was shortened by 3 bases and J by 2 bases, with 11 bases between the two germline ends. In nucleotides, the CDR3 is TGTGCCAGCAGCTTCTCCAGGGAAGCCTACAATGAGCAGTTCTTC. Translation gives CASSFSREAYNEQFF.